These T cell receptor beta chains were read from a single sample in a study of vaccination effects on CD4 cells after COVID-19. These TCRs' antigens remain unknown. Some clones are missing from TCRdb's copy, which holds only in-frame ones; the method was immunoSEQ multiplex PCR. In the table there are about 73,000 clones, roughly 73% of which are singletons. Sample: CD4+ T cells from PBMCs cultured without peptide, taken after COVID-19 vaccination. Every receptor here comes from a human donor who received a COVID-19 vaccine. The CDR3 runs from the conserved cysteine through the conserved F or W. A D gene is named only where the DNA matches it firmly. Clone size is shown for a subset of rows, as once, few, many or a class of expanded clone.

cdr3_nt | cdr3_aa | j_call | v_call | cdr3_length | d_call | clone_size
TGTGCCAGTAGTATACCTGGACGGGGGGTGAGTCAGTACTTC | CASSIPGRGVSQYF | TRBJ2-4 | TRBV19 | 14 | TRBD2 | NA
TGTGCCAGCAGCTTAGCTGGACAGGGCTCCCTCCTCTGCTTC | CASSLAGQGSLLCF | TRBJ1-2 | TRBV7-9 | 14 | TRBD1 | few
TGTGCCAGCAGTCGGGAGGCAGCCTTGAATCAGCCCCAGCATTTT | CASSREAALNQPQHF | TRBJ1-5 | TRBV27 | 15 | NA | NA
TGTGCCAGTAATTCCTGGGGCAGGGAAAACGAGCAGTTCTTC | CASNSWGRENEQFF | TRBJ2-1 | TRBV19 | 14 | NA | NA
TGTGCCAGCAGCTCCGGGACTAGCGGGTCCAATGAGCAGTTCTTC | CASSSGTSGSNEQFF | TRBJ2-1 | TRBV6-6 | 15 | TRBD2 | NA
TGTGCCAGCAGTTACGGGGGACTAGCGGGGGCCTTCAGAGATACGCAGTATTTT | CASSYGGLAGAFRDTQYF | TRBJ2-3 | TRBV6-2/TRBV6-3 | 18 | TRBD2 | NA
TGTGCCAGCAGTTACCCCTCTGCCGGGACCGGGGAGCTGTTTTTT | CASSYPSAGTGELFF | TRBJ2-2 | TRBV6-5 | 15 | NA | NA
TGTGCCAGCTCACCGGAAGGGAACTATGGCTACACCTTC | CASSPEGNYGYTF | TRBJ1-2 | TRBV18 | 13 | NA | once
TGTGCCAGCAGAACAGGGGGCGCAGGAAACACCATATATTTT | CASRTGGAGNTIYF | TRBJ1-3 | TRBV6-5 | 14 | TRBD1 | once
TGTGCCAGCAGCGAGGAGACAGGGGGCAGGAGCAATCAGCCCCAGCATTTT | CASSEETGGRSNQPQHF | TRBJ1-5 | TRBV5-5 | 17 | TRBD1 | NA
TGTGCCAGCAGCGTAGCCACCCCGGGACTAGCCGTGATAGAGACCCAGTACTTC | CASSVATPGLAVIETQYF | TRBJ2-5 | TRBV9 | 18 | TRBD2 | NA
TGTGCCGGGAGACAGGACAATTCTGGGGCCAACGTCCTGACTTTC | CAGRQDNSGANVLTF | TRBJ2-6 | TRBV2 | 15 | NA | few
TGCGCCAGCAGCGACGTGACTGGTAACACCATATATTTT | CASSDVTGNTIYF | TRBJ1-3 | TRBV5-1 | 13 | NA | NA
TGTGCCAGTAGTATTGGCAGAAACAACTATGGCTACACCTTC | CASSIGRNNYGYTF | TRBJ1-2 | TRBV19 | 14 | NA | few
TGTGCCAGCAGCATGACTCAGGACAGTTCCACAGATACGCAGTATTTT | CASSMTQDSSTDTQYF | TRBJ2-3 | TRBV21-1 | 16 | NA | NA
TGTGCCAGCAGCTTCGGCGGGGCGAACACTGAAGCTTTCTTT | CASSFGGANTEAFF | TRBJ1-1 | TRBV5-8 | 14 | NA | NA
TGTGCCAGCTCACCGGAGGGTTATGCAACTAATGAAAAACTGTTTTTT | CASSPEGYATNEKLFF | TRBJ1-4 | TRBV18 | 16 | NA | once
TGTGCCAGCAGCCTGCCTTTTACTTCCAGGGAGCGTGGAAACACCATATATTTT | CASSLPFTSRERGNTIYF | TRBJ1-3 | TRBV3-1/TRBV3-2 | 18 | NA | NA
TGTGCCAGCAGCTTAAGAGGGAGCTCCTACAATGAGCAGTTCTTC | CASSLRGSSYNEQFF | TRBJ2-1 | TRBV11-2 | 15 | NA | NA
TGTGCCATAGGGCCAGATCCCGGGGAGCTGTTTTTT | CAIGPDPGELFF | TRBJ2-2 | TRBV10-3 | 12 | NA | NA
TGCGCCAGCAGCTTAGACCCCCCGGCGGCCGCCTACGTCTATGGCTACACCTTC | CASSLDPPAAAYVYGYTF | TRBJ1-2 | TRBV5-1 | 18 | NA | NA
TGTGCCAGCTCACGACAGGGCCTGAGGAAGAAAGGCTACACCTTC | CASSRQGLRKKGYTF | TRBJ1-2 | TRBV18 | 15 | TRBD1 | NA
TGTGCCAGCAGTCGACTAGCGGGGGGACTCAATGAGCAGTTCTTC | CASSRLAGGLNEQFF | TRBJ2-1 | TRBV6-2/TRBV6-3 | 15 | TRBD2 | NA
TGTGCCAGCAGTGGAAGGGGATATTTGAGCAGTAACTATGGCTACACCTTC | CASSGRGYLSSNYGYTF | TRBJ1-2 | TRBV6-1 | 17 | NA | NA
TGTGCCAGCTCTCGCCTCGGGACAGCTAACTATGGCTACACCTTC | CASSRLGTANYGYTF | TRBJ1-2 | TRBV18 | 15 | TRBD1 | NA
TGTGCCAGCAGCCAAAGGGACGCCAAGCGTGGGGTCCGGGATACGCAGTATTTT | CASSQRDAKRGVRDTQYF | TRBJ2-3 | TRBV14 | 18 | NA | NA
TGTGCCAGCAGCGTAGACGACAGGGTCCTGGGGCCCCAGCATTTT | CASSVDDRVLGPQHF | TRBJ1-5 | TRBV9 | 15 | TRBD1 | NA
TGTGCCAGCAGTTACAAGGACAGGGGGCGCAATCAGCCCCAGCATTTT | CASSYKDRGRNQPQHF | TRBJ1-5 | TRBV6-6 | 16 | TRBD1 | NA
TGTGCCACCAGTGGGGCAGGGCAAGAGACCCAGTACTTC | CATSGAGQETQYF | TRBJ2-5 | TRBV24-1 | 13 | NA | once
TGTGCCAGCAGCTTACGGGGGGGCAATGAGCAGTTCTTC | CASSLRGGNEQFF | TRBJ2-1 | TRBV11-1 | 13 | TRBD2 | once
TGTGCCACCAGTGATCCCGGGAATCTGCGTGGCTACACCTTC | CATSDPGNLRGYTF | TRBJ1-2 | TRBV24-1 | 14 | NA | NA
TGTGCCAGTAGGAAACGGGACAACTCTGGAAACACCATATATTTT | CASRKRDNSGNTIYF | TRBJ1-3 | TRBV19 | 15 | NA | NA
TGTGCCAGCAGTTACTCGCACAGCCCTATCTATGGCTACACCTTC | CASSYSHSPIYGYTF | TRBJ1-2 | TRBV6-5 | 15 | NA | NA
TGTGCCACCAGTGATTTGCGGCGAGGACAGGGTGGTTTTGACACCGGGGAGCTGTTTTTT | CATSDLRRGQGGFDTGELFF | TRBJ2-2 | TRBV24-1 | 20 | TRBD1 | few
TGTGCCAGCTCCGGGACCTTAGGGCATCAGCCCCAGCATTTT | CASSGTLGHQPQHF | TRBJ1-5 | TRBV19 | 14 | NA | few